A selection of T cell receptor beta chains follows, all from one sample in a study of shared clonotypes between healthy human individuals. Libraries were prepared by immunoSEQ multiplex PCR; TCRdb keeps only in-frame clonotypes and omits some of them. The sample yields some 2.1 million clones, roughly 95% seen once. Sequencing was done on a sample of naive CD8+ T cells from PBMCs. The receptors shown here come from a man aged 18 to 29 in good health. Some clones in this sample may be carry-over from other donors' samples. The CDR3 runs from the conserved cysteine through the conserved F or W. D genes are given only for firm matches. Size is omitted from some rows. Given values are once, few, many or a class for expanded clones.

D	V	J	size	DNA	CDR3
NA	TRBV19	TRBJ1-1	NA	TGTGCCAGTAGCGAAAGGGTGGGGGCTATGAACACTGAAGCTTTCTTT	CASSERVGAMNTEAFF
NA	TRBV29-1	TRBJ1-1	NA	TGCAGCGTCCTGGGGGGCCTGAACACTGAAGCTTTCTTT	CSVLGGLNTEAFF
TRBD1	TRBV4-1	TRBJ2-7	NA	TGCGCCAGCAGCCTTATTACAGGGGCGAAAAACGAGCAGTACTTC	CASSLITGAKNEQYF
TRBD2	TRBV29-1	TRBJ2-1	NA	TGCAGCGTGCGACCGGGACTAGCGGGAAGGGGGCGCAATGAGCAGTTCTTC	CSVRPGLAGRGRNEQFF
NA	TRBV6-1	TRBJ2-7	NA	TGTGCCAGCAGTGAAGCTAAACAGGCCAGTTTCCTTACCTACGAGCAGTACTTC	CASSEAKQASFLTYEQYF
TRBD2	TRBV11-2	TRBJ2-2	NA	TGTGCCAGCAGCTTAGAATCTAGCGGGTGGGGGGAGCTGTTTTTT	CASSLESSGWGELFF
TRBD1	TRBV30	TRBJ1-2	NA	TGTGCCTGGAGTGTCAGGGACAGAGGCCCTTATGGCTACACCTTC	CAWSVRDRGPYGYTF
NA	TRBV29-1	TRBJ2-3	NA	TGCAGCGTCCCGCGCGGCCGCACAGATACGCAGTATTTT	CSVPRGRTDTQYF
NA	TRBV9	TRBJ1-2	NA	TGTGCCAGCAGCCCGGGAGGGTATGGGGTTAACTATGGCTACACCTTC	CASSPGGYGVNYGYTF
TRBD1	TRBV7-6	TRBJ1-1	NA	TGTGCCAGCAGCCTCCTTTCCACAGGGGAGGGCACTGAAGCTTTCTTT	CASSLLSTGEGTEAFF
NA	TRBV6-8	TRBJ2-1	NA	TGTGCCAGCAGGAGACAGTCGAATGAGCAGTTCTTC	CASRRQSNEQFF
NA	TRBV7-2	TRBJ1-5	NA	TGTGCCAGCAGCCAAGACCGGGTGTTCTATAGCAATCAGCCCCAGCATTTT	CASSQDRVFYSNQPQHF
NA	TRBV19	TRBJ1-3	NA	TGTGCCAGTAGTACCCACATCGGAAACACCATATATTTT	CASSTHIGNTIYF
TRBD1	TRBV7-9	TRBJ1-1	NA	TGTGCCAGCAGCTCGGGACAGCCGAACACTGAAGCTTTCTTT	CASSSGQPNTEAFF
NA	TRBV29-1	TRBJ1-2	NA	TGCAGCGTACTTGGGTGGGGCAGAGACTATGGCTACACCTTC	CSVLGWGRDYGYTF
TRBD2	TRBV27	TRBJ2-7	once	TGTGCCAGCAGTGAAATGTGGGGACTAGCGCACTTC	CASSEMWGLAHF
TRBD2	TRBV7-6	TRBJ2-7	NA	TGTGCCAGCAGCTTAAAAAATCCCGGGACTAGCGGGAGGGCCATTAGAAACGAGCAGTACTTC	CASSLKNPGTSGRAIRNEQYF